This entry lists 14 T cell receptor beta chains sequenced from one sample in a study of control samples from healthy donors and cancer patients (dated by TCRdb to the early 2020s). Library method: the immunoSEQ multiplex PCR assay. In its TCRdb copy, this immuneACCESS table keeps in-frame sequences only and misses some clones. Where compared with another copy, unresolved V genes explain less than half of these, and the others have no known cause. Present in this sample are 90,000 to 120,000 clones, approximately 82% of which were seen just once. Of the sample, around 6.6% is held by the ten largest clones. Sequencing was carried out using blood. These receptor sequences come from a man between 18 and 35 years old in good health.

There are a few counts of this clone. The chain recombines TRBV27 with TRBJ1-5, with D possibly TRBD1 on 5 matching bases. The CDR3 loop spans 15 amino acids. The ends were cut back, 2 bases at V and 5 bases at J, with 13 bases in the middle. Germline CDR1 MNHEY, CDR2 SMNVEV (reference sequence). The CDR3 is CASSLSFRGDQPQHF. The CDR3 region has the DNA TGTGCCAGCAGTTTAAGTTTTCGAGGGGATCAGCCCCAGCATTTT.

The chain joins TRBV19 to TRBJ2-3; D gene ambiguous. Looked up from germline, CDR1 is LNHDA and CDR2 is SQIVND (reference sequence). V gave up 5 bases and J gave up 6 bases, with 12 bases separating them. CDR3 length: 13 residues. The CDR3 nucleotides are TGTGCCAGTAGTGTACGCACGATCGATACGCAGTATTTT. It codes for CASSVRTIDTQYF.

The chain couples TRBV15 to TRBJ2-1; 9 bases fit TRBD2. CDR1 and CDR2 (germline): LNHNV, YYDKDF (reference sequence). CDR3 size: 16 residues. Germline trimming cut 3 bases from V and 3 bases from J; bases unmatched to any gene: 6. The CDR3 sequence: CATSRAPAGGYNEQFF. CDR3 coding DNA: TGTGCCACCAGCAGGGCCCCAGCGGGGGGCTACAATGAGCAGTTCTTC.

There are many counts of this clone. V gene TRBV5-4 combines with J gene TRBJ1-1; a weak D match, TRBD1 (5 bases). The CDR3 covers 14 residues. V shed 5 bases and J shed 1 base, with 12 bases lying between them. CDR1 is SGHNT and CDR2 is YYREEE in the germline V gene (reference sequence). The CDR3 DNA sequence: TGTGCCAGCAGGTCCGGGACGGGGAACACTGAAGCTTTCTTT. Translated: CASRSGTGNTEAFF.

The CDR3 DNA follows: TGTGCCAGCAAGAGCTATGGCTACACCTTC. It specifies CASKSYGYTF. This chain connects TRBV28 to TRBJ1-2; D remains unclear. Trimming left V 7 bases short and J 4 bases short, with 4 bases between. The CDR3 is 10 amino acids. Germline V gives CDR1 MDHEN, CDR2 SYDVKM.

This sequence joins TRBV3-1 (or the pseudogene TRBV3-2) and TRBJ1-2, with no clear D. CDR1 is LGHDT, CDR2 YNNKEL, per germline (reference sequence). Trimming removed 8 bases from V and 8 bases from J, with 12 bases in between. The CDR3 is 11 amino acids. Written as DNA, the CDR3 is TGTGCCAGCTCGGCCGGCGGAGGCTACACCTTC. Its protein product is CASSAGGGYTF.

The CDR3 protein is CASSSHLGLLGGDNEQFF. CDR3 in DNA: TGTGCCAGCAGCTCCCATCTAGGGTTGCTGGGAGGGGACAATGAGCAGTTCTTC. The rearrangement uses TRBV11-3 and TRBJ2-1, with 7 bases that match TRBD2. This CDR3 region has 18 residues. Germline lookup yields CDR1 SGHNT and CDR2 YENEEA. V was pared by 4 bases and J by 5 bases, with 17 bases of the junction left unmatched.

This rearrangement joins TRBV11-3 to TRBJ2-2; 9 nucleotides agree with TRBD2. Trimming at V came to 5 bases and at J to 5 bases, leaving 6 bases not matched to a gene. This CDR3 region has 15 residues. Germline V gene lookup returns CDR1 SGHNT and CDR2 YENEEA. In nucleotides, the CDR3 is TGTGCCAGCAGCGGGCGGGGGGGCCAAACCGGGGAGCTGTTTTTT. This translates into CASSGRGGQTGELFF.

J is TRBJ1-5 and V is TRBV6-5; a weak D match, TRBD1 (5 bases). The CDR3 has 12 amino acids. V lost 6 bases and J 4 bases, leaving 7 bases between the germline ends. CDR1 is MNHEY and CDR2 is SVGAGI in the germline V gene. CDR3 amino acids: CASRQGNQPQHF. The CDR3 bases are TGTGCCAGCAGGCAGGGTAATCAGCCCCAGCATTTT.

CDR3 sequence (DNA): TGTGCCAGCAGCCAAGATGACCCTTCAGGGTCAGATACGCAGTATTTT. It encodes CASSQDDPSGSDTQYF. The gene calls are TRBV4-2 and TRBJ2-3; D might be TRBD1 (5 bases). Trimming removed 0 bases from V and 4 bases from J, with 14 bases in between. Germline values: CDR1 LGHNA, CDR2 YNFKEQ. This CDR3 region has 16 residues.

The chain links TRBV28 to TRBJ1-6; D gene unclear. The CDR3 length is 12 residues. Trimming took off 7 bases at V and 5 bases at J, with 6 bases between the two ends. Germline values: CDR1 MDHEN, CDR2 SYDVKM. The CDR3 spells CASTVNNSPLHF. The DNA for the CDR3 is TGTGCCAGCACAGTTAATAATTCACCCCTCCACTTT.

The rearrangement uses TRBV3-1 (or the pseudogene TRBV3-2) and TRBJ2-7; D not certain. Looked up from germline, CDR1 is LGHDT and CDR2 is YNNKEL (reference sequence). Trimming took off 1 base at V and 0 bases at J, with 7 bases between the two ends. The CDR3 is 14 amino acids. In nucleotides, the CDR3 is TGTGCCAGCAGCCAAGGTATAGTCTCCTACGAGCAGTACTTC. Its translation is CASSQGIVSYEQYF.

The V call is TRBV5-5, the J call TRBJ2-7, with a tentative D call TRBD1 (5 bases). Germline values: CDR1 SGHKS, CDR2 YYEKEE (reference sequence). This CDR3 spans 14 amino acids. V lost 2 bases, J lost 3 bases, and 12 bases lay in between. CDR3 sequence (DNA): TGTGCCAGCAGCTTAGTCGACAGCATCTACGAGCAGTACTTC. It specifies CASSLVDSIYEQYF.

Written as DNA, the CDR3 is TGTGCCAGCACCGCCTTCCGGGCGCCTCAGAACACTGAAGCTTTCTTT. It encodes CASTAFRAPQNTEAFF. The rearrangement links TRBV28 to TRBJ1-1; the D is unclear. Germline V gene sequence: CDR1 MDHEN, CDR2 SYDVKM. The V end was cut by 7 bases, the J end by 1 base, with 19 bases between. This CDR3 is 16 amino acids long.